This is a list of T cell receptor beta chains from one sample in a study of T cell responses to AZD1222 COVID-19 vaccine. Repertoires were generated with immunoSEQ multiplex PCR, while TCRdb's copy carries only in-frame clones and drops some. The sample lists tens of thousands of clones; about four fifths were seen once. The specimen comprised peripheral blood, sampled on day 0 of AZD1222 vaccination. Source of these receptors: an adult in good health. The conserved cysteine and the conserved F or W are not part of the CDR3 here. The D gene is left open where the match is weak. Only part of the rows carry a size: once, few, many, or a class if the clone is expanded.

CDR3	V	size	J	D
ASSFSQLYGYT	TRBV28	NA	TRBJ1-2	NA
AWTSGGAWIDTQY	TRBV30	NA	TRBJ2-3	TRBD2
ASSSDRGDSNQPQH	TRBV7-2	NA	TRBJ1-5	NA
ASSAGNEQY	TRBV10-1	NA	TRBJ2-7	NA
ASSDGGTEKLF	TRBV6-1	few	TRBJ1-4	NA
ASSLQGARGYT	TRBV28	NA	TRBJ1-2	TRBD1
ASIKVRLAGGQPDTQY	TRBV2	NA	TRBJ2-3	TRBD2
ASSAQWGLETQY	TRBV11-2	NA	TRBJ2-5	NA
ASSLAQGAGAQY	TRBV7-7	NA	TRBJ2-5	TRBD1
ASSSLTTVGDEQY	TRBV27	few	TRBJ2-7	NA
ASAGGPLVTEAF	TRBV27	NA	TRBJ1-1	NA
ASSEGHGDTQY	TRBV19	NA	TRBJ2-3	NA
ASSTSTGSYEQY	TRBV27	NA	TRBJ2-7	NA
ASVGLWGGSQY	TRBV19	few	TRBJ2-5	NA
ASSLAASGGGKSETQY	TRBV5-1	NA	TRBJ2-5	TRBD2
ATSREVTMDRDSYNSPLH	TRBV15	NA	TRBJ1-6	TRBD1
ASSPYGGRETQY	TRBV6-2/TRBV6-3	NA	TRBJ2-5	NA
ASSDTRQEGAYGEAF	TRBV13	NA	TRBJ1-1	NA
ASSQGGDWGLAGGTGELF	TRBV4-3	few	TRBJ2-2	TRBD2
ASSIGGRTGELF	TRBV19	NA	TRBJ2-2	NA